This T cell receptor beta chain was sequenced in a study of OX40 agonist ivuxolimab in advanced cancers. On the study more broadly: An anti-OX40 (CD134) antibody with agonistic activity, ivuxolimab, was administered to patients. Dose-escalation patients had hepatocellular carcinoma, melanoma, renal cell or head and neck cancer. General study results and limits: Dosing at 0.1 to 3.0 mg/kg was accompanied by clonal expansion of CD4+ and CD8+ blood T cells by week 6.

Repertoires were generated with immunoSEQ multiplex PCR, while TCRdb's copy carries only in-frame clones and drops some. The sample has approximately 59,000 clones, approximately 88% seen once. Blood sampling was done at baseline, cycle 4 day 1, and cycle 7 day 1. The CDR3 covers 16 residues. Germline CDR1 reads LNHDA; CDR2 reads SQIVND (reference sequence). The V gene end was trimmed by 6 bases and the J gene end by 3 bases; junction bases not matched to a gene: 13. In the case of this clone: The antigen is not known.

This sequence joins TRBV19 and TRBJ2-7; TRBD1 aligns across 8 bases. The material sequenced was CD4+ or CD8+ T cells sorted from blood, taken in a trial of the OX40 agonist ivuxolimab. The receptor's source is an adult with an advanced solid tumor such as melanoma, head and neck, liver or kidney cancer. For the CDR3, the DNA is TGTGCCAGTAGAGCTTCTCTGCGGACAGGGTTCTACGAGCAGTACTTC. It translates to CASRASLRTGFYEQYF.